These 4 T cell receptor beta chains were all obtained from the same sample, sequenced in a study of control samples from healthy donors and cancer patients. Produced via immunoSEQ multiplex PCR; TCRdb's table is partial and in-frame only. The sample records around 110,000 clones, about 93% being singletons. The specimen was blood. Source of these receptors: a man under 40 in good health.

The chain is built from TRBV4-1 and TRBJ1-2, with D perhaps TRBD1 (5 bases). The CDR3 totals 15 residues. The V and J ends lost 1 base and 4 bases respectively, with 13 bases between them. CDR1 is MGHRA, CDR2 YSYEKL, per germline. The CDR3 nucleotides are TGCGCCAGCAGCCAAGGAGAAGGGGTGACCTATGGCTACACCTTC. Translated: CASSQGEGVTYGYTF.

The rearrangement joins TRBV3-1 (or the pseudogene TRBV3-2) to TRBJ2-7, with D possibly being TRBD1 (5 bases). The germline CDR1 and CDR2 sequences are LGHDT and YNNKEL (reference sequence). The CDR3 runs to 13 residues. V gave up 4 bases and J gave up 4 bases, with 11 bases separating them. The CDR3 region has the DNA TGTGCCAGCAGCCGGGCAGGGTGGTACGAGCAGTACTTC. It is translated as CASSRAGWYEQYF.

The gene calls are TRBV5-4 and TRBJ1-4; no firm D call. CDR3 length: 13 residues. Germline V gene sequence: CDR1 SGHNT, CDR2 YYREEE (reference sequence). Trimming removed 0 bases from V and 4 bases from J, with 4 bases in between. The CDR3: CASSLGVNEKLFF. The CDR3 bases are TGTGCCAGCAGCTTGGGGGTTAATGAAAAACTGTTTTTT.

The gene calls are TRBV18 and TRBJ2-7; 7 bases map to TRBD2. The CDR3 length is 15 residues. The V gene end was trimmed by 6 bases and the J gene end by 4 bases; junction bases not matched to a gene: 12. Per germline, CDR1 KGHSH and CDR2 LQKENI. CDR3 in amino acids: CASSREAGDLYEQYF. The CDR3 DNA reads TGTGCCAGCTCCCGAGAGGCGGGGGATCTTTACGAGCAGTACTTC.